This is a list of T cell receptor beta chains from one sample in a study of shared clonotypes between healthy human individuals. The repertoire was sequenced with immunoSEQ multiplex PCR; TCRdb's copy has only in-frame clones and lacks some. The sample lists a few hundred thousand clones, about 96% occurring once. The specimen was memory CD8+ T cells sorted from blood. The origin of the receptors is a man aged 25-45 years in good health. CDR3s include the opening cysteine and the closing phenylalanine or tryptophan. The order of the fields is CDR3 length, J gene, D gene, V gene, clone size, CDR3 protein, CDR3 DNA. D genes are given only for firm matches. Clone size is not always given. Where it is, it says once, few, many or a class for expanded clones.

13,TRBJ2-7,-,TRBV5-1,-,CASSLGLTYEQYF,TGCGCCAGCAGCTTAGGACTTACCTACGAGCAGTACTTC
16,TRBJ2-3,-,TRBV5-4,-,CASSFLSRPKGDTQYF,TGTGCCAGCAGCTTTTTATCTAGGCCGAAGGGGGATACGCAGTATTTT
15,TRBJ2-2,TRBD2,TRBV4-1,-,CASSQTSGNTGELFF,TGCGCCAGCAGCCAGACTAGCGGGAACACCGGGGAGCTGTTTTTT
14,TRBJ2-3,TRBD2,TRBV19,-,CASRGLGSTDTQYF,TGTGCCAGTAGGGGACTAGGGAGCACAGATACGCAGTATTTT
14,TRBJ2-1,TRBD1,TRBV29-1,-,CSVEGTGWENEQFF,TGCAGCGTGGAGGGGACAGGGTGGGAAAATGAGCAGTTCTTC
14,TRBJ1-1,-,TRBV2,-,CATARDRLNTEAFF,TGTGCCACCGCCCGTGACAGATTGAACACTGAAGCTTTCTTT
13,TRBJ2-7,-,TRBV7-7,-,CASSLEGGSEQYF,TGTGCTAGCAGCTTAGAGGGGGGCAGCGAGCAGTACTTC
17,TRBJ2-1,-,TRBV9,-,CASSVGRSGISYNEQFF,TGTGCCAGCAGCGTAGGAAGGTCAGGGATTTCCTACAATGAGCAGTTCTTC
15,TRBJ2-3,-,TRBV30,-,CAWSVLRVDLDTQYF,TGTGCCTGGAGTGTCCTGCGAGTAGACCTAGATACGCAGTATTTT
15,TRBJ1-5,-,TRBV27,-,CASSPEVNKNQPQHF,TGTGCCAGCAGCCCCGAAGTGAACAAAAATCAGCCCCAGCATTTT
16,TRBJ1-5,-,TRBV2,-,CASSERIQGVDQPQHF,TGTGCCAGCAGTGAACGGATACAGGGTGTCGATCAGCCCCAGCATTTT
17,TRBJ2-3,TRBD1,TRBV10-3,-,CAISESSYEGATDTQYF,TGTGCCATCAGTGAATCGAGTTATGAGGGGGCCACAGATACGCAGTATTTT
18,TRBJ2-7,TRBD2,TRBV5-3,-,CARSLVASGSPPSYEQYF,TGTGCCAGAAGCTTGGTGGCTAGCGGGAGTCCCCCCTCCTACGAGCAGTACTTC
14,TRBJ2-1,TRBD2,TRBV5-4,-,CASSSGLAGGEQFF,TGTGCCAGCAGCTCGGGACTAGCGGGAGGTGAGCAGTTCTTC
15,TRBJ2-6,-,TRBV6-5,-,CASSYGGAGANVLTF,TGTGCCAGCAGTTACGGGGGAGCTGGGGCCAACGTCCTGACTTTC
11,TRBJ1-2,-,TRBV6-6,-,CASTRSYGYTF,TGTGCCAGTACAAGGAGTTATGGCTACACCTTC
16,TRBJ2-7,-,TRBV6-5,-,CASSYRRGPSSYEQYF,TGTGCCAGCAGTTACCGCCGGGGTCCGAGCTCCTACGAGCAGTACTTC
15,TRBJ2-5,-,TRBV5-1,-,CASRKGGPPPETQYF,TGCGCCAGCAGGAAGGGCGGGCCCCCACCAGAGACCCAGTACTTC
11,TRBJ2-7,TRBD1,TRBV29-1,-,CSVYRGYEQYF,TGCAGCGTATACAGGGGCTACGAGCAGTACTTC
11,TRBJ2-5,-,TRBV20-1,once,CSASVPETQYF,TGCAGTGCTAGTGTCCCGGAGACCCAGTACTTC
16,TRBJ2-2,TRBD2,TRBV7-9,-,CASSFRAGGNTGELFF,TGTGCCAGCAGCTTCCGAGCGGGAGGGAACACCGGGGAGCTGTTTTTT
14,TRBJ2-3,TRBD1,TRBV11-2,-,CASSFGAGDRGLYF,TGTGCCAGCAGCTTTGGGGCCGGGGACAGGGGGCTGTATTTT
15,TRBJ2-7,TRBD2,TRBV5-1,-,CASSLGLAPTYEQYF,TGCGCCAGCAGCCTCGGACTAGCGCCGACCTACGAGCAGTACTTC
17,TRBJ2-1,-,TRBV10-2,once,CASSGPGTFSSYNEQFF,TGCGCCAGCAGTGGTCCCGGGACTTTTAGCTCCTACAATGAGCAGTTCTTC
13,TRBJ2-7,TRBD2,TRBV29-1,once,CSVAPTGGGEQYF,TGCAGCGTTGCTCCTACGGGAGGAGGCGAGCAGTACTTC
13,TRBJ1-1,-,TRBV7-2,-,CASSLILNTEAFF,TGTGCCAGCAGCTTAATCTTGAACACTGAAGCTTTCTTT
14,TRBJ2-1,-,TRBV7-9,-,CASSQRVFGNEQFF,TGTGCCAGCAGCCAACGGGTGTTTGGGAATGAGCAGTTCTTC
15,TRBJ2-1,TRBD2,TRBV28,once,CASSRTSRHYNEQFF,TGTGCCAGCAGTCGGACTAGCAGGCACTACAATGAGCAGTTCTTC
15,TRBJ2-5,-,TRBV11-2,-,CASSLDAGAQETQYF,TGTGCCAGCAGCTTAGATGCAGGGGCCCAAGAGACCCAGTACTTC
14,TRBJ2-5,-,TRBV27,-,CASSLVPFLGTQYF,TGTGCCAGCAGTTTAGTCCCGTTTCTAGGGACCCAGTACTTC
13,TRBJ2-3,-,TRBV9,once,CASSVGSGTTQYF,TGTGCCAGCAGCGTAGGGTCGGGAACGACGCAGTATTTT
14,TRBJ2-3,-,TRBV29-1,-,CSVEGRESADTQYF,TGCAGCGTTGAGGGCAGGGAGAGCGCAGATACGCAGTATTTT
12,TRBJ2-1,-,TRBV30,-,CAWSSMDNEQFF,TGTGCCTGGAGTAGTATGGACAATGAGCAGTTCTTC
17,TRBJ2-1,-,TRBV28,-,CASSSPKLDRTYNEQFF,TGTGCCAGCAGTTCCCCAAAATTAGACAGAACATACAATGAGCAGTTCTTC
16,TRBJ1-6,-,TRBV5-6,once,CASSLLQSSYNSPLHF,TGTGCCAGCAGCTTGTTACAGAGCTCCTATAATTCACCCCTCCACTTT
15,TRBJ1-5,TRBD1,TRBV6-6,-,CASSYSTGWNQPQHF,TGTGCCAGCAGTTACTCGACAGGGTGGAATCAGCCCCAGCATTTT
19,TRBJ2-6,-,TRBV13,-,CASSPTFSGAFSGANVLTF,TGTGCCAGCAGCCCGACCTTTTCAGGGGCCTTCTCTGGGGCCAACGTCCTGACTTTC
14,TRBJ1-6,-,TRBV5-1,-,CASSLEVYNSPLHF,TGCGCCAGCAGCTTGGAGGTTTATAATTCACCCCTCCACTTT
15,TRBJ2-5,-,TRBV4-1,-,CASSRITGEEVTQYF,TGCGCCAGCAGCCGCATTACAGGGGAGGAGGTAACCCAGTACTTC
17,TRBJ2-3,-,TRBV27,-,CASSHLSGLPNADTQYF,TGTGCCAGCAGCCACCTATCGGGACTCCCGAACGCAGATACGCAGTATTTT
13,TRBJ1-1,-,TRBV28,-,CASTPAGGTEAFF,TGTGCCAGCACCCCAGCTGGGGGAACTGAAGCTTTCTTT
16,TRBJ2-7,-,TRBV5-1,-,CASSFGSPGGPYEQYF,TGCGCCAGCAGCTTCGGATCCCCAGGTGGACCCTACGAGCAGTACTTC
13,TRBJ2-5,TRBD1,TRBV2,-,CASPTGSVETQYF,TGTGCCAGCCCGACAGGGAGCGTTGAGACCCAGTACTTC
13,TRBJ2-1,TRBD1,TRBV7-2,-,CASSPDRANEQFF,TGTGCCAGCAGCCCGGACAGGGCCAATGAGCAGTTCTTC
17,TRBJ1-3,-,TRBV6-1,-,CASSDTRQSPSGNTIYF,TGTGCCAGCAGTGACACCCGACAGTCCCCCTCTGGAAACACCATATATTTT
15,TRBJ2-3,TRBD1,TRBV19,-,CASSIGVTGGDTQYF,TGTGCCAGTAGTATAGGAGTGACAGGGGGAGATACGCAGTATTTT
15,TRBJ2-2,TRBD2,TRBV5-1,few,CASSFGRAIAGELFF,TGCGCCAGCAGCTTTGGGAGGGCCATAGCCGGGGAGCTGTTTTTT
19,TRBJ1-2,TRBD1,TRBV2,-,CASREGMGQALTGAYGYTF,TGTGCCAGCAGAGAAGGAATGGGACAGGCCCTAACGGGAGCCTATGGCTACACCTTC
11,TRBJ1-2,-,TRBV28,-,CASLEGYGYTF,TGTGCCAGCTTAGAGGGCTATGGCTACACCTTC
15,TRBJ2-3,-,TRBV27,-,CASTSTSLGPDTQYF,TGTGCCAGCACCTCGACTTCCCTCGGTCCAGATACGCAGTATTTT
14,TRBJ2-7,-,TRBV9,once,CASSVDGSPYEQYF,TGTGCCAGCAGCGTAGACGGATCCCCCTACGAGCAGTACTTC
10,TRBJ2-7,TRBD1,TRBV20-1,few,CSATGGEQYF,TGCAGTGCTACAGGGGGCGAGCAGTACTTC
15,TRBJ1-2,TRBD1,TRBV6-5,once,CASSKDPQGAIGYTF,TGTGCCAGCAGTAAAGACCCACAGGGGGCGATCGGCTACACCTTC
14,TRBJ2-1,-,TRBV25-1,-,CASSEYKEYNEQFF,TGTGCCAGCAGTGAATATAAAGAATACAATGAGCAGTTCTTC
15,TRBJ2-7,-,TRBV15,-,CATSRAGSQHYEQYF,TGTGCCACCAGCAGAGCGGGGAGTCAGCACTACGAGCAGTACTTC
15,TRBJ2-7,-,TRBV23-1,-,CASSYPQGSSPEQYF,TGCGCCAGCAGTTATCCACAGGGATCCTCTCCCGAGCAGTACTTC
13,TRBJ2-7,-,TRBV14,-,CASSRGHTYEQYF,TGTGCCAGCAGCCGAGGACATACCTACGAGCAGTACTTC